Presented here are 23 T cell receptor beta chains from one specimen sequenced in a study of regulatory T cells in long-lasting Graves disease. Building of the TCR beta libraries involved iRepertoire HTBI primers and Arm-PCR of CDR3 regions. From the multiplex PCR reads, TCRdb called clonotypes with MiXCR, one entry per CDR3 protein. Of around 250,000 distinct CDR3 sequences listed, 18% were seen once; the top ten hold around 15%. Indicated time point: newly diagnosed GD, antithyroid drugs for less than 3 months. Construction of the TCR library relied on RNA isolated from PBMCs. The data were also submitted as part of a second study, on T cells in Graves' hyperthyroidism and ophthalmopathy.

This specimen consisted of peripheral blood mononuclear cells (PBMCs), obtained at new diagnosis, from a patient treated with antithyroid drugs. The origin of the receptors is a woman in her twenties or thirties with Graves disease.

In its sample, this clonotype was seen many times. The rearrangement joins TRBV7-9 to TRBJ1-1; TRBD1 is a possible D gene (6 bases). Trimming took off 4 bases at V and 3 bases at J, with 15 bases between the two ends. The CDR3 has 15 amino acids. Germline CDR1 and CDR2: SEHNR and FQNEAQ (reference sequence). CDR3 loop: CASSSGRGWDTEAFF. DNA of the CDR3: TGTGCCAGCAGCTCGGGCAGGGGATGGGACACTGAAGCTTTCTTT.

This clonotype was counted at least ten times. This chain connects TRBV5-1 to TRBJ1-6, with unresolved D. Germline V gene sequence: CDR1 SGHRS, CDR2 YFSETQ. With 4 bases removed from V and 7 bases from J, the gap between germline ends came to 12 bases. The CDR3 loop spans 14 amino acids. The CDR3 sequence is CASSPLGRNSPLHF. The DNA for the CDR3 is TGCGCCAGCAGCCCCCTGGGTAGGAATTCACCCCTCCACTTT.

There are many counts of this clonotype. The rearrangement joins TRBV3-1 to TRBJ2-7, with D tentatively TRBD1 (5 bases). Germline V gene data show CDR1 as LGHDT and CDR2 as YNNKEL (reference sequence). With 0 bases removed from V and 7 bases from J, the gap between germline ends came to 19 bases. There are 16 residues in the CDR3. The DNA of the CDR3 is TGTGCCAGCAGCCAAGAGCCCCAGGGTTTCTTGGGGGAGCAGTACTTC. Residues: CASSQEPQGFLGEQYF.

The gene calls are TRBV29-1 and TRBJ2-7; 7 bases line up with TRBD2. There are 11 residues in the CDR3. The ends lost 6 bases at V and 3 bases at J; junction bases unmatched: 2. Germline assignment: CDR1 SQVTM and CDR2 ANQGSEA. The CDR3 loop reads CSVGGSYEQYF. Written as DNA, the CDR3 is TGCAGCGTGGGGGGGAGCTACGAGCAGTACTTC.

This clonotype turned up a few times. The gene calls are TRBV7-3 and TRBJ2-5; 10 bases map to TRBD1. Per germline, CDR1 SGHTA and CDR2 FQGTGA. This CDR3 region has 14 residues. V lost 5 bases to trimming and J lost 5 bases; unmatched junction nucleotides: 5. The CDR3 spells CASSGQGGLETQYF. CDR3 DNA: TGTGCCAGCAGCGGACAGGGGGGGTTGGAGACCCAGTACTTC.

This clonotype was seen at least ten times. The chain uses TRBV20-1 and TRBJ1-4; TRBD1 matches 8 bases. Germline CDR1 DFQATT, CDR2 SNEGSKA (reference sequence). The CDR3 has 15 residues. The V gene end was trimmed by 2 bases and the J gene end by 3 bases; junction bases not matched to a gene: 5. Written as DNA, the CDR3 is TGCAGTGCTAGACAGGGGGCGCTCTCTAATGAAAAACTGTTTTTT. This encodes CSARQGALSNEKLFF.

The chain couples TRBV29-1 to TRBJ2-1; 8 bases agree with TRBD2. Germline-derived CDR1 and CDR2 are SQVTM and ANQGSEA. The length of the CDR3 is 14 residues. V trimming: 6 bases; J trimming: 7 bases; junction bases outside the gene matches: 11. The CDR3 region is CSVEKRGPGNEQFF. Here the CDR3 DNA reads TGCAGCGTCGAGAAGCGGGGGCCGGGGAATGAGCAGTTCTTC.

This clonotype has ten or more counts. This chain connects TRBV11-2 to TRBJ2-1, with no clear D. The ends were cut back, 2 bases at V and 6 bases at J, with 8 bases in the middle. Germline V CDR1 and CDR2: SGHAT, FQNNGV. This CDR3 has 13 amino acids. The CDR3 spells CASSLKSGNEQFF. The CDR3 DNA sequence: TGTGCCAGCAGCTTAAAGTCTGGCAATGAGCAGTTCTTC.

This clonotype appeared many times. The gene calls are TRBV7-2 and TRBJ1-1; TRBD1 is a possible D gene (5 bases). The germline V gene encodes CDR1 SGHTA and CDR2 FQGNSA. V was shortened by 4 bases and J by 1 base, with 7 bases between the two germline ends. The CDR3 is made up of 13 amino acids. DNA of the CDR3: TGTGCCAGCAGCTGGACAACGAACACTGAAGCTTTCTTT. Protein: CASSWTTNTEAFF.

This clonotype was picked up many times. The chain uses TRBV5-1 and TRBJ1-5; D is unresolved. CDR1 and CDR2 (germline): SGHRS, YFSETQ. CDR3 length equals 15 residues. V was pared by 0 bases and J by 5 bases, with 12 bases between. CDR3 nucleotides: TGCGCCAGCAGCTTGGGAGGGAACCCCGATCAGCCCCAGCATTTT. This gives the protein CASSLGGNPDQPQHF.

This clonotype was detected many times. The rearrangement joins TRBV19 to TRBJ1-1; 7 bases fit TRBD1. The germline gives CDR1 LNHDA, CDR2 SQIVND (reference sequence). V trimming: 6 bases; J trimming: 4 bases; junction bases outside the gene matches: 2. The CDR3 has 12 residues. The CDR3 spells CASSRGVTEAFF. In DNA, the CDR3 is TGTGCCAGTAGCAGGGGGGTCACTGAAGCTTTCTTT.

This clonotype was detected ten times or more. This chain uses TRBV20-1 with TRBJ2-5; the D gene is possibly TRBD1 (6 bases). CDR1 is DFQATT and CDR2 is SNEGSKA in the germline V gene (reference sequence). V lost 5 bases and J 4 bases, leaving 17 bases between the germline ends. The CDR3 contains 14 residues. The CDR3 reads CSAGAIRGAETQYF. The DNA for the CDR3 is TGCAGTGCTGGGGCCATCAGGGGCGCAGAGACCCAGTACTTC.

Concerning this clonotype itself: One base separates it from a far larger clone, so it is likely a read error. The chain couples TRBV11-1 to TRBJ2-5; possibly TRBD1 for D (6 bases). Trimming stripped 8 bases from V and 2 bases from J, with 12 bases between. CDR3 length: 13 amino acids. Germline lookup yields CDR1 SGHAT and CDR2 FQDESV (reference sequence). The CDR3 coding sequence is TGTGCCAGCCGCACAGGGTTTCAAGAGACCCAGTACTTC. It yields the protein CASRTGFQETQYF.

In its sample, this clonotype was seen many times. Written as DNA, the CDR3 is TGCAGTGCTAGAGACAGATTGAACACTGAAGCTTTCTTT. Its protein product is CSARDRLNTEAFF. The V gene is TRBV20-1, the J gene TRBJ1-1; D not certain. This CDR3 spans 13 amino acids. CDR1 is DFQATT and CDR2 is SNEGSKA in the germline V gene (reference sequence). V lost 0 bases to trimming and J lost 0 bases, with 5 bases between them.

Many counts were recorded for this clonotype. The junction departs from the called germline gene at one end, perhaps through a read error. CDR3 sequence reads: CASSLGTLNTEAFF. The CDR3 nucleotides are TGTGCCAGCAGTTTGGGAACCCTGAACACTGAAGCTTTCTTT. The chain is built from TRBV5-1 and TRBJ1-1; D unclear. CDR3 length: 14 amino acids. Germline V gene data show CDR1 as SGHRS and CDR2 as YFSETQ.

Turning to this clonotype: A read error is possible here, since a much larger clone lies one base away. CDR3 amino acids: CANSQAALSSHTF. The DNA of the CDR3 is TGCGCCAACAGCCAAGCGGCCCTGTCCTCCCACACCTTC. This chain links TRBV4-1 with TRBJ1-2; D gene uncertain. Germline CDR1 MGHRA, CDR2 YSYEKL. CDR3 length: 13 residues.

The chain links TRBV11-1 to TRBJ2-1; maybe TRBD1 (6 bases). Per the germline V gene, CDR1 is SGHAT and CDR2 is FQDESV (reference sequence). V was pared by 5 bases and J by 5 bases, with 13 bases between. There are 14 residues in the CDR3. In DNA, the CDR3 is TGTGCCAGCAGCCGTACAGGGAACCACAATGAGCAGTTCTTC. Translating gives CASSRTGNHNEQFF.

The chain employs TRBV9 and TRBJ1-2; the D is unclear. The CDR3 loop spans 15 amino acids. Looked up from germline, CDR1 is SGDLS and CDR2 is YYNGEE. V was cut by 1 base and J by 6 bases, with 16 bases left in between. The CDR3 here is CASSVSWATRDGYTF. CDR3 sequence (DNA): TGTGCCAGCAGCGTATCCTGGGCGACACGTGATGGCTACACCTTC.

This clonotype was detected many times. CDR3 DNA sequence: TGTGCCAGCACCCCCCCTCCTCGACTGGGACGGCCAGGGAGGGAGCTGTTTTTT. It specifies CASTPPPRLGRPGRELFF. The chain uses TRBV7-9 and TRBJ2-2, with D possibly called TRBD1 or TRBD2 (5 bases each). Per germline, CDR1 SEHNR and CDR2 FQNEAQ (reference sequence). Trimming took 7 bases from V and 9 from J, leaving 30 bases between them. The CDR3 spans 18 residues.

In its sample, this clonotype was seen many times. V and J are TRBV5-1 and TRBJ2-3; 9 bases map to TRBD2. CDR1 is SGHRS and CDR2 is YFSETQ in the germline V gene. The junction had 11 bases not matched to a gene; V was cut back by 1 base and J by 2 bases. CDR3 length: 18 amino acids. CDR3 coding DNA: TGCGCCAGCAGCTTGCTACCCGGTAGCGGGGGCCCCACAGATACGCAGTATTTT. The encoded protein is CASSLLPGSGGPTDTQYF.

This clonotype was counted between two and nine times. The chain joins TRBV6-2 or TRBV6-3 to TRBJ1-2, with D unclear. V lost 7 bases, J lost 5 bases, and 23 bases lay in between. The CDR3 totals 16 residues. From germline, CDR1 is MNHEY and CDR2 SVGEGT. The DNA of the CDR3 is TGTGCCAGCATCGGGTCTCGTGTCTCGGGCCGATATGGCTACACCTTC. Protein product: CASIGSRVSGRYGYTF.

This chain joins TRBV20-1 and TRBJ2-1; 12 nucleotides agree with TRBD2. The germline V gene has CDR1 DFQATT and CDR2 SNEGSKA (reference sequence). The length of the CDR3 is 15 residues. Trimming cost V 3 bases and J 7 bases; bases outside gene matches: 7. The CDR3 loop reads CSARETSGSGNEQFF. The CDR3 coding sequence is TGCAGTGCTAGGGAGACTAGCGGGAGTGGAAATGAGCAGTTCTTC.

This clonotype was seen repeatedly, ten times or more. J is TRBJ1-3 and V is TRBV20-1; maybe TRBD1 (5 bases). Germline assignment: CDR1 DFQATT and CDR2 SNEGSKA (reference sequence). The ends were cut back, 1 base at V and 4 bases at J, with 8 bases in the middle. There are 13 residues in the CDR3. CDR3 DNA sequence: TGCAGTGCTAGAGCAGGGAGCGGAAACACCATATATTTT. Translated: CSARAGSGNTIYF.